The clone carrying this T cell receptor (beta chain) has only a few counts. The sample comes from a study of T-cell reconstitution after alpha-beta-depleted transplantation in children. It was with unique molecular identifiers that the TCRbeta library was prepared. TCRdb redid the calling of the PCR reads with MiXCR, one entry per CDR3 protein. The sample contains some 280,000 distinct CDR3 sequences, 9.5% to 10% of which appear only once. Sequenced material: PBMCs from the stem cell graft donor, taken from the stem cell graft. This sequence originates from a human donor who donated a stem cell graft to a child with SCID.

As DNA, the CDR3 is TGTGCCAGCAGCCCCAGCCGGGAGGATCAGTTCTTC. It specifies CASSPSREDQFF. The chain combines TRBV7-9 with TRBJ2-1, with 7 positions matching TRBD2. V was pared by 5 bases and J by 13 bases, with 8 bases of the junction left unmatched. CDR3 size: 12 residues. Germline loops: CDR1 SEHNR, CDR2 FQNEAQ (reference sequence).